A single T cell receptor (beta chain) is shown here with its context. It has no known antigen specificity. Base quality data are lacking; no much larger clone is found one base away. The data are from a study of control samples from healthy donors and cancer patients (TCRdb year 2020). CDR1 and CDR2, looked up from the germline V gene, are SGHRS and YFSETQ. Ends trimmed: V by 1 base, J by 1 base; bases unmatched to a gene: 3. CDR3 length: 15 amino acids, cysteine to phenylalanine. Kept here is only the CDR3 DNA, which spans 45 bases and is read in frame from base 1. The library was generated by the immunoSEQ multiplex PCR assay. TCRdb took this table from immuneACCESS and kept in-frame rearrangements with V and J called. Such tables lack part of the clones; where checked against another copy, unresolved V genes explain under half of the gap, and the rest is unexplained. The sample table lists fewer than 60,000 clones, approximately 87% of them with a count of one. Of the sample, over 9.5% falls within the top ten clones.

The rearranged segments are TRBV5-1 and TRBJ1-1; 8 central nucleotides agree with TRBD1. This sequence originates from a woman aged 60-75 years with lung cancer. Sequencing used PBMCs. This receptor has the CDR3 CASSLQQGANTEAFF. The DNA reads TGCGCCAGCAGCTTGCAGCAGGGGGCGAACACTGAAGCTTTCTTT.